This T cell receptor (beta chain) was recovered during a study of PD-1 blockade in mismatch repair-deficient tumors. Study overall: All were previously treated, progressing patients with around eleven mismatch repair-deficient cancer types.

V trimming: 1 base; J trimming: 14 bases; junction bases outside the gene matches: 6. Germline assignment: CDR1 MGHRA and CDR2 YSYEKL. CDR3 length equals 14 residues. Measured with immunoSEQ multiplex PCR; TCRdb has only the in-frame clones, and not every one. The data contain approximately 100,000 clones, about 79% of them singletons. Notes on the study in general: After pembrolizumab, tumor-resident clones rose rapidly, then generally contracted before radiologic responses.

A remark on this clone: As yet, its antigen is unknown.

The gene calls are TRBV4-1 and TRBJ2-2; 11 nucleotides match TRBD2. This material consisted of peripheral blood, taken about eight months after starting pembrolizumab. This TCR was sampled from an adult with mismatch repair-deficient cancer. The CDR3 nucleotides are TGCGCCAGCAGCCAAGTGGAGACTAGCGGGATACTGTTTTTT. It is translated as CASSQVETSGILFF.